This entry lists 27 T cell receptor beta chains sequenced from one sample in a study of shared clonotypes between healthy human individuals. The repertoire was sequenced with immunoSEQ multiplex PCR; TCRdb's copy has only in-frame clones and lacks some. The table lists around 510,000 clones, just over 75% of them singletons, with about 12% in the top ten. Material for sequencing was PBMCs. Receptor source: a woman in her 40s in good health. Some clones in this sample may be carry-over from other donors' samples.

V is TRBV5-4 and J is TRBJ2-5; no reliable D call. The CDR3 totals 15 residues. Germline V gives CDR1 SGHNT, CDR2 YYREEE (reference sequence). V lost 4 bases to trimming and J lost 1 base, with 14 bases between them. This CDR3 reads CASSHLGLAQETQYF. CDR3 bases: TGTGCCAGCAGCCACCTAGGCCTGGCCCAAGAGACCCAGTACTTC.

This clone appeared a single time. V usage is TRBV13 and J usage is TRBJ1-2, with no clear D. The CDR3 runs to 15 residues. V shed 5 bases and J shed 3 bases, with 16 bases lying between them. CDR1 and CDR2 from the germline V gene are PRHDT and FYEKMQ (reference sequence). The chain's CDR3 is CASSTREGMDYGYTF. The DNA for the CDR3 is TGTGCCAGCAGCACGCGGGAGGGTATGGACTATGGCTACACCTTC.

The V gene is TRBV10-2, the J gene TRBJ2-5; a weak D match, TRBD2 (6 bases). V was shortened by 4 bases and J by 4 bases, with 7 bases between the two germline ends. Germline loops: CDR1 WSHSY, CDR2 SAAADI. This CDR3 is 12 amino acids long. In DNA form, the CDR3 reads TGCGCCAGCAGTGCCGGGAGAGAGACCCAGTACTTC. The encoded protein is CASSAGRETQYF.

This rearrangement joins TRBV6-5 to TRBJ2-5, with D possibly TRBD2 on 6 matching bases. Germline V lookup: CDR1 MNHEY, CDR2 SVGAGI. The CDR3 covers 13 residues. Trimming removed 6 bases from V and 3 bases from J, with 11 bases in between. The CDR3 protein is CASRRPGEETQYF. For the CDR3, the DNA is TGTGCCAGCAGACGGCCGGGGGAAGAGACCCAGTACTTC.

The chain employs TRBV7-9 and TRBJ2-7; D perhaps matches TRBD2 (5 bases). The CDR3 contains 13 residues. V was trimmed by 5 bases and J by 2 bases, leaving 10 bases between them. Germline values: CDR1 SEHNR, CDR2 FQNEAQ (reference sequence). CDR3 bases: TGTGCCAGCAGCAAAATTAGCGCCTACGAGCAGTACTTC. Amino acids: CASSKISAYEQYF.

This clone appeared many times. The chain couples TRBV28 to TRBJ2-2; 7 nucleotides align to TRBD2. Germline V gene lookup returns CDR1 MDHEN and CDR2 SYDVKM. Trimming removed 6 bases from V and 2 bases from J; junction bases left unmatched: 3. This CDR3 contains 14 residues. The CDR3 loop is CASSRGVNTGELFF. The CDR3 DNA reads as TGTGCCAGCAGCCGGGGGGTAAACACCGGGGAGCTGTTTTTT.

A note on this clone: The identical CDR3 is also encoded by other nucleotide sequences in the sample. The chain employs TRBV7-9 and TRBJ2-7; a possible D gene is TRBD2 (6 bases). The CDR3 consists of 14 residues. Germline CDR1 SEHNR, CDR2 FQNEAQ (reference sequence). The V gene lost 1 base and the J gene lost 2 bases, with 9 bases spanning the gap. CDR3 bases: TGTGCCAGCAGCTTAGGGCGGGACCCCTACGAGCAGTACTTC. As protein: CASSLGRDPYEQYF.

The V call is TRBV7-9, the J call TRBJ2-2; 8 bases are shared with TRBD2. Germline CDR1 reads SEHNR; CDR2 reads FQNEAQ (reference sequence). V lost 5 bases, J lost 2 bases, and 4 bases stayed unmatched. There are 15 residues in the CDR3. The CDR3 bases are TGTGCCAGCAGCCGGACTAGCAGCAACACCGGGGAGCTGTTTTTT. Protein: CASSRTSSNTGELFF. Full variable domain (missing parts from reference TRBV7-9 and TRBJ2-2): DTGVSQNPRHKITKRGQNVTFRCDPISEHNRLYWYRQTLGQGPEFLTYFQNEAQLEKSRLLSDRFSAERPKGSFSTLEIQRTEQGDSAMYLCASSRTSSNTGELFFGEGSRLTVL.

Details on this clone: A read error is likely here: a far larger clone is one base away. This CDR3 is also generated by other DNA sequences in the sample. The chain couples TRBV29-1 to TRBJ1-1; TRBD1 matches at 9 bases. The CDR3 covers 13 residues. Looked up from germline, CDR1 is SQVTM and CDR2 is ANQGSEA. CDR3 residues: CSVPGTGNTEAFF. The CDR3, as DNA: TGCAGCGTGCCCGGGACAGGGAACACTGAAGCCTTCTTT.

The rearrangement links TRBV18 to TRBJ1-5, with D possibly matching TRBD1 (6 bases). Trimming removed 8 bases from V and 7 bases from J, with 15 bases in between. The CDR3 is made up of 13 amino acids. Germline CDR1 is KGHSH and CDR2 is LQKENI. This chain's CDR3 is CASNQGLNQPQHF. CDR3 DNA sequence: TGTGCCAGCAACCAGGGGTTGAACCAGCCCCAGCATTTT.

The CDR3 spells CASSRSWTSSETQYF. The CDR3 DNA sequence: TGTGCCAGCAGCCGATCATGGACTAGTTCGGAGACCCAGTACTTC. The chain employs TRBV5-6 and TRBJ2-5, with TRBD2 identical over 7 bases. There are 15 residues in the CDR3. V was clipped by 4 bases and J by 5 bases; unmatched bases: 11. Germline CDR1 SGHDT, CDR2 YYEEEE. Based on the CDR3 plus reference TRBV5-6 and TRBJ2-5, the full variable domain is DAGVTQSPTHLIKTRGQQVTLRCSPKSGHDTVSWYQQALGQGPQFIFQYYEEEERQRGNFPDRFSGHQFPNYSSELNVNALLLGDSALYLCASSRSWTSSETQYFGPGTRLLVL.

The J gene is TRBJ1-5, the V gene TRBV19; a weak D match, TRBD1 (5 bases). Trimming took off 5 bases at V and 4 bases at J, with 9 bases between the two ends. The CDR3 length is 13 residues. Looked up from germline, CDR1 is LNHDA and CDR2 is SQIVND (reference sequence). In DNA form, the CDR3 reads TGTGCCAGTAGTCTACAGGCGAATCAGCCCCAGCATTTT. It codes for CASSLQANQPQHF.

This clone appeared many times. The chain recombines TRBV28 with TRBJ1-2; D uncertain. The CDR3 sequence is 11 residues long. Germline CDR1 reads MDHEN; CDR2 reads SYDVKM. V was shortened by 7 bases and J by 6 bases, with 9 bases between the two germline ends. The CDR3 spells CASNAWDGYTF. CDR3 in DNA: TGTGCCAGCAATGCATGGGATGGCTACACCTTC.

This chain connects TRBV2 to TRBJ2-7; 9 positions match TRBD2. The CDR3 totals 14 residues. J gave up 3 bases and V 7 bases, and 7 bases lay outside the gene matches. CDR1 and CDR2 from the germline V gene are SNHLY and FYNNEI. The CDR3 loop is CASTLSGGLYEQYF. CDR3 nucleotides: TGTGCCAGCACCCTTAGCGGGGGCCTCTACGAGCAGTACTTC.

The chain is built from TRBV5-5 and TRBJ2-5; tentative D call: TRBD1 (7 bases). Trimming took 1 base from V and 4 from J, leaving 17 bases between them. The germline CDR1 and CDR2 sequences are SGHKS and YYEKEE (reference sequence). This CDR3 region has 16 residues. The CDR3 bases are TGTGCCAGCAGCTTGCCCCCCCAGGGGGGTATAGAGACCCAGTACTTC. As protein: CASSLPPQGGIETQYF.

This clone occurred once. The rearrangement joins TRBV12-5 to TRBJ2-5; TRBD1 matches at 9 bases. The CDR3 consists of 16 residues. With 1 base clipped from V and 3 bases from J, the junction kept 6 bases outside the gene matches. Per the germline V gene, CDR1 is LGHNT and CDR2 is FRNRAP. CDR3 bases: TGTGCTAGTGGTTTGGGGACAGGGGCCCCCGAAGAGACCCAGTACTTC. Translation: CASGLGTGAPEETQYF. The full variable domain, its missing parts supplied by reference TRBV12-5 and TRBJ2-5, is DARVTQTPRHKVTEMGQEVTMRCQPILGHNTVFWYRQTMMQGLELLAYFRNRAPLDDSGMPKDRFSAEMPDATLATLKIQPSEPRDSAVYFCASGLGTGAPEETQYFGPGTRLLVL.

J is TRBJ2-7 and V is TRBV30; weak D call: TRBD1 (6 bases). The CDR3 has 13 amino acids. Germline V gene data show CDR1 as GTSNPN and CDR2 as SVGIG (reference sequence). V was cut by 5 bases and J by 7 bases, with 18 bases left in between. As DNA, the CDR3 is TGTGCCTGGGCAGCCGGGACACCCAGGGAGCAGTACTTC. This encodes CAWAAGTPREQYF.

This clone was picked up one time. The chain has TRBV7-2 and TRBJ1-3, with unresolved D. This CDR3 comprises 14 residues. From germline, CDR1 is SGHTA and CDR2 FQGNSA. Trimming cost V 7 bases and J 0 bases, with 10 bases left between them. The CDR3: CASKEANSGNTIYF. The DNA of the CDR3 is TGTGCCAGCAAGGAGGCTAACTCTGGAAACACCATATATTTT.

The DNA for the CDR3 is TGTGCCAGCAGCTTCGGACTAGCGGGAGTATACGAGCAGTACTTC. This translates into CASSFGLAGVYEQYF. The chain carries TRBV5-8 and TRBJ2-7; 13 nucleotides line up with TRBD2. From germline, CDR1 is SGHTS and CDR2 YDEGEE. The CDR3 has 15 residues. The J segment lost 4 bases and the V segment lost 2 bases, leaving 3 bases of the junction unmatched.

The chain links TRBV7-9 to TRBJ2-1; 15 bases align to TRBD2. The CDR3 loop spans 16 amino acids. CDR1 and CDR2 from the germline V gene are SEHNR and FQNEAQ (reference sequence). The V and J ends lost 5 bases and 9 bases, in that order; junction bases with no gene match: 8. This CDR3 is CASSRAGTSGRSEQFF. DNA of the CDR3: TGTGCCAGCAGCCGGGCCGGGACTAGCGGGAGGAGTGAGCAGTTCTTC.

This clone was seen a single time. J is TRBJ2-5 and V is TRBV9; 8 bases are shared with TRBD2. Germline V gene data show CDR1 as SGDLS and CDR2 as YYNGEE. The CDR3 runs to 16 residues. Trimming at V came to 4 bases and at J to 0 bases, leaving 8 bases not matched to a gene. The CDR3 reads CASSPGGLGYQETQYF. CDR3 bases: TGTGCCAGCAGCCCGGGGGGACTAGGGTACCAAGAGACCCAGTACTTC. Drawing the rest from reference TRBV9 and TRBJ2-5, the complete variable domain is DSGVTQTPKHLITATGQRVTLRCSPRSGDLSVYWYQQSLDQGLQFLIQYYNGEERAKGNILERFSAQQFPDLHSELNLSSLELGDSALYFCASSPGGLGYQETQYFGPGTRLLVL.

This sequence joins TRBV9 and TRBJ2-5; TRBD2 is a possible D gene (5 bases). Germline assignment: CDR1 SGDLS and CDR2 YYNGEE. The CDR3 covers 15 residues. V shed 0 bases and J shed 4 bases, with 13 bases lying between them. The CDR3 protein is CASSVGALRGETQYF. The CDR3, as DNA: TGTGCCAGCAGCGTAGGGGCACTCCGGGGAGAGACCCAGTACTTC. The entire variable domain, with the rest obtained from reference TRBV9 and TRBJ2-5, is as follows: DSGVTQTPKHLITATGQRVTLRCSPRSGDLSVYWYQQSLDQGLQFLIQYYNGEERAKGNILERFSAQQFPDLHSELNLSSLELGDSALYFCASSVGALRGETQYFGPGTRLLVL.

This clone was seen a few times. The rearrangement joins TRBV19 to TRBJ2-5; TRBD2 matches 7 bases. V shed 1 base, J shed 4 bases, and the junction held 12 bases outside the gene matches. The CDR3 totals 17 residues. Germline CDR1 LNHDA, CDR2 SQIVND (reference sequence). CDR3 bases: TGTGCCAGTAGTATAGGTCTTTCGGACGGGGGGACAGAGACCCAGTACTTC. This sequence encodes CASSIGLSDGGTETQYF.

CDR3 bases: TGTGCCAGCAGTGGGGGGACTAGCCAAAATGAGCAGTTCTTC. Translating it yields CASSGGTSQNEQFF. The chain carries TRBV25-1 and TRBJ2-1; 9 nucleotides align to TRBD2. The junction had 5 bases not matched to a gene; V was cut back by 4 bases and J by 7 bases. The V gene's germline CDR1 is MGHDK and CDR2 SYGVNS. The CDR3 is made up of 14 amino acids.

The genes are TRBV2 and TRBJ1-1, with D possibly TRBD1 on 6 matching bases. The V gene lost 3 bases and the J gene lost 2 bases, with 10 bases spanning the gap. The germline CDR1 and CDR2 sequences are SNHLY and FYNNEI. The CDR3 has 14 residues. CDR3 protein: CASSEGGTNTEAFF. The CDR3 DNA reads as TGTGCCAGCAGTGAGGGGGGGACAAACACTGAAGCTTTCTTT.

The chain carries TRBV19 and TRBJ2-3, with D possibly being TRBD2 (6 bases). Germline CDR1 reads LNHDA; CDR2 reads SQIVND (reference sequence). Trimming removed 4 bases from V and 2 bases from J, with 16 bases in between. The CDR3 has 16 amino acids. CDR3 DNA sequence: TGTGCCAGTAGTAGTCCATGGCGGGGTCACACAGATACGCAGTATTTT. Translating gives CASSSPWRGHTDTQYF.

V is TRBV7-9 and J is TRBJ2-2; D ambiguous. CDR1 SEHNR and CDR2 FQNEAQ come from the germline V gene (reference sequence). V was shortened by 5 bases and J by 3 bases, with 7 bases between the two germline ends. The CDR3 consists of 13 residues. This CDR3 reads CASSPRDTGELFF. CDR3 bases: TGTGCCAGCAGCCCTCGCGACACCGGGGAGCTGTTTTTT. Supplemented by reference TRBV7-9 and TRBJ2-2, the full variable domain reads DTGVSQNPRHKITKRGQNVTFRCDPISEHNRLYWYRQTLGQGPEFLTYFQNEAQLEKSRLLSDRFSAERPKGSFSTLEIQRTEQGDSAMYLCASSPRDTGELFFGEGSRLTVL.